These 14 T cell receptor beta chains came from one sample sequenced in a study of shared clonotypes between healthy human individuals. Sequenced by immunoSEQ multiplex PCR; TCRdb stores in-frame clones only, minus some. The table has some 630,000 clones, roughly 70% seen once. Input material: memory CD4+ T cells sorted from blood. Subset reported: CD45RA-negative fraction. These TCRs come from a woman aged 30 to 39 in good health.

Details on this clone: Since a much larger clone is just one base distant, this may be a read error. The CDR3 DNA reads as TGTGCCAGCAGCCCCCAGCGGGACTCCTACGAGCAGTACTTC. Its protein is CASSPQRDSYEQYF. The chain uses TRBV9 and TRBJ2-5; the match to TRBD2 covers 7 bases. TRBJ2-7 matches the DNA end more closely, so the J call is doubtful. This CDR3 has 14 amino acids. Germline V gene data show CDR1 as SGDLS and CDR2 as YYNGEE.

This clone showed up just once. Other nucleotide sequences in the sample specify the same CDR3. The chain employs TRBV6-5 and TRBJ1-3; D remains ambiguous. CDR1 is MNHEY and CDR2 is SVGAGI in the germline V gene. CDR3 length: 14 residues. The ends were cut back, 0 bases at V and 0 bases at J, with 3 bases in the middle. The CDR3: CASSYSPSGNTIYF. The CDR3 region has the DNA TGTGCCAGCAGTTACTCGCCCTCTGGAAACACCATATATTTT.

The CDR3: CASSSRGAGSSYNEQFF. The CDR3 nucleotides read TGCGCCAGCAGCTCACGGGGGGCGGGGAGCTCCTACAATGAGCAGTTCTTC. This rearrangement joins TRBV4-1 to TRBJ2-1; D may be TRBD2 (7 bases). Germline assignment: CDR1 MGHRA and CDR2 YSYEKL. The CDR3 is made up of 17 amino acids. V was cut by 5 bases and J by 0 bases, with 17 bases left in between.

The chain couples TRBV7-9 to TRBJ2-6; D call uncertain. Trimming pared 4 bases from V and 2 bases from J, leaving 6 bases between. Germline V gene data show CDR1 as SEHNR and CDR2 as FQNEAQ (reference sequence). The CDR3 loop spans 14 amino acids. The CDR3 loop reads CASSSVAGANVLTF. CDR3 in DNA: TGTGCCAGCAGCTCTGTGGCTGGGGCCAACGTCCTGACTTTC.

This clone was detected many times. The rearrangement links TRBV6-4 to TRBJ2-7; 9 bases are shared with TRBD2. The CDR3 sequence is 15 residues long. V dropped 0 bases and J dropped 7; count of bases not matched to a gene: 7. Germline CDR1 reads MRHNA; CDR2 reads SNTAGT. In DNA, the CDR3 is TGTGCCAGCAGTGACTCGGAACCGGGACTAGCTGAGCAGTACTTC. Residues: CASSDSEPGLAEQYF.

This clone was picked up a small number of times. This chain joins TRBV30 and TRBJ2-6; D gene ambiguous. V was cut by 6 bases and J by 1 base, with 10 bases left in between. Germline V gene lookup returns CDR1 GTSNPN and CDR2 SVGIG (reference sequence). The CDR3 has 14 residues. The CDR3 region has the DNA TGTGCCTGTAATTTTTTATCTGGGGCCAACGTCCTGACTTTC. This sequence encodes CACNFLSGANVLTF. Drawing the rest from reference TRBV30 and TRBJ2-6, the complete variable domain is SQTIHQWPATLVQPVGSPLSLECTVEGTSNPNLYWYRQAAGRGLQLLFYSVGIGQISSEVPQNLSASRPQDRQFILSSKKLLLSDSGFYLCACNFLSGANVLTFGAGSRLTVL.

This rearrangement joins TRBV5-1 to TRBJ2-3, with D unresolved. Germline V lookup: CDR1 SGHRS, CDR2 YFSETQ. The CDR3 has 13 residues. The V end was cut by 4 bases, the J end by 3 bases, with 9 bases between. The CDR3: CASSRQPTDTQYF. The CDR3 region has the DNA TGCGCCAGCAGCCGGCAGCCTACAGATACGCAGTATTTT.

This rearrangement joins TRBV28 to TRBJ1-5; TRBD1 matches 7 bases. Germline CDR1 and CDR2: MDHEN and SYDVKM. With 11 bases clipped from V and 10 bases from J, the junction kept 17 bases outside the gene matches. The CDR3 runs to 14 residues. CDR3 sequence (DNA): TGTGCCGGGGGTTTCGGACAGGCGGGGGTCCCCCAGCATTTT. Protein sequence: CAGGFGQAGVPQHF.

The gene calls are TRBV7-9 and TRBJ1-5; D is undetermined. Germline CDR1 and CDR2: SEHNR and FQNEAQ (reference sequence). This CDR3 has 15 amino acids. V was trimmed by 1 base and J by 4 bases, leaving 11 bases between them. Written as DNA, the CDR3 is TGTGCCAGCAGCTTAGGCAGCGGGAAGAATCAGCCCCAGCATTTT. This gives the protein CASSLGSGKNQPQHF.

The J gene is TRBJ1-6, the V gene TRBV6-6, with D perhaps TRBD1 (6 bases). Looked up from germline, CDR1 is MNHNY and CDR2 is SVGAGI (reference sequence). This CDR3 spans 13 amino acids. V lost 6 bases and J 8 bases, leaving 11 bases between the germline ends. DNA of the CDR3: TGTGCCAGCAGAAGTAACAGGGATTCACCCCTCCACTTT. It specifies CASRSNRDSPLHF.

This sequence joins TRBV6-6 and TRBJ1-5; D remains unclear. The CDR3 loop spans 13 amino acids. V lost 6 bases, J lost 5 bases, and 11 bases lay in between. Germline V lookup: CDR1 MNHNY, CDR2 SVGAGI (reference sequence). CDR3 nucleotides: TGTGCCAGCAGGCGAACGGTGGATCAGCCCCAGCATTTT. Protein: CASRRTVDQPQHF.

The chain carries TRBV6-5 and TRBJ1-2; D gene uncertain. Between the trimmed V and J ends, which lost 8 bases and 2 bases, there was a span of 12 bases. Germline V gene lookup returns CDR1 MNHEY and CDR2 SVGAGI. The CDR3 consists of 13 residues. CDR3 amino acids: CASRQEENYGYTF. In nucleotides, the CDR3 is TGTGCCAGCCGCCAGGAGGAAAACTATGGCTACACCTTC.

The gene calls are TRBV6-5 and TRBJ2-6; D not certain. The CDR3 covers 14 residues. Germline loops: CDR1 MNHEY, CDR2 SVGAGI. V gave up 6 bases and J gave up 2 bases, with 8 bases separating them. CDR3 coding DNA: TGTGCCAGCAGGATAGGGCCTGGGGCCAACGTCCTGACTTTC. It is translated as CASRIGPGANVLTF.

Comments on this clone: This specimen includes other DNA sequences encoding the same CDR3. V is TRBV7-9 and J is TRBJ2-3, with D possibly matching TRBD2 (6 bases). The germline CDR1 and CDR2 sequences are SEHNR and FQNEAQ (reference sequence). The CDR3 has 13 residues. V gave up 3 bases and J gave up 5 bases, with 9 bases separating them. CDR3 in amino acids: CASSFGGGDTQYF. For the CDR3, the DNA is TGTGCCAGCAGCTTCGGGGGTGGAGATACGCAGTATTTT.